The next 26 T cell receptor beta chains were all read from a single sample in a study of T cell responses to AZD1222 COVID-19 vaccine. Here immunoSEQ multiplex PCR was the method, and the copy in TCRdb shows in-frame clones only, minus some. Of about 99,000 clones listed, approximately 89% are singletons. The sample in question was peripheral blood, obtained 28 days after the second AZD1222 dose. The receptors shown here come from an adult who received the AZD1222 COVID-19 vaccine.

This clone was seen once. The genes are TRBV19 and TRBJ1-2; no clear D. The CDR3 is 15 residues long. The germline CDR1 and CDR2 sequences are LNHDA and SQIVND (reference sequence). The V gene lost 1 base and the J gene lost 2 bases, with 11 bases spanning the gap. CDR3 protein: CASSIAAEMNYGYTF. CDR3 DNA sequence: TGTGCCAGTAGTATAGCGGCAGAGATGAACTATGGCTACACCTTC.

The chain recombines TRBV28 with TRBJ2-7; a possible D gene is TRBD2 (6 bases). The CDR3 contains 11 residues. The V end lost 7 bases, the J end lost 6 bases, and 10 bases lay between the germline ends. Germline V gene sequence: CDR1 MDHEN, CDR2 SYDVKM. The CDR3 sequence is CASTSRGEQYF. The CDR3 region has the DNA TGTGCCAGCACGTCGCGGGGCGAGCAGTACTTC.

The chain carries TRBV10-1 and TRBJ2-7; D not resolved. The length of the CDR3 is 13 residues. V was trimmed by 4 bases and J by 0 bases, leaving 7 bases between them. From germline, CDR1 is WNHNN and CDR2 SYGVQD (reference sequence). CDR3 region: CASSARISYEQYF. The CDR3 nucleotides are TGCGCCAGCAGTGCGAGGATCTCCTACGAGCAGTACTTC.

The J gene is TRBJ2-5, the V gene TRBV4-2; D is possibly TRBD2 (5 bases). Germline V gene data show CDR1 as LGHNA and CDR2 as YNFKEQ. Trimming left V 1 base short and J 1 base short, with 10 bases between. The length of the CDR3 is 15 residues. CDR3 residues: CASSQVSAGQETQYF. The CDR3, as DNA: TGTGCCAGCAGCCAAGTCTCGGCGGGCCAAGAGACCCAGTACTTC.

This clone was detected once. The chain joins TRBV19 to TRBJ2-2; 8 nucleotides align to TRBD1. Germline-derived CDR1 and CDR2 are LNHDA and SQIVND (reference sequence). V gave up 6 bases and J gave up 6 bases; unmatched junction bases: 12. The CDR3 spans 16 residues. The CDR3 nucleotides are TGTGCCAGTAGACACCGGGACAGGCAACGCGCCGGGGAGCTGTTTTTT. Its translation is CASRHRDRQRAGELFF.

The chain uses TRBV28 and TRBJ2-7; maybe TRBD1 (7 bases). Germline assignment: CDR1 MDHEN and CDR2 SYDVKM. The CDR3 extends over 14 amino acids. Trimming pared 4 bases from V and 2 bases from J, leaving 12 bases between. This CDR3 is CASSSPGGPYEQYF. CDR3 DNA sequence: TGTGCCAGCAGTTCCCCAGGGGGGCCCTACGAGCAGTACTTC. The full variable domain, in which reference TRBV28 and TRBJ2-7 provide the parts outside the CDR3, is DVKVTQSSRYLVKRTGEKVFLECVQDMDHENMFWYRQDPGLGLRLIYFSYDVKMKEKGDIPEGYSVSREKKERFSLILESASTNQTSMYLCASSSPGGPYEQYFGPGTRLTVT.

CDR3 DNA sequence: TGTGCCAGCAGTTTTCTTGGCACCTCGTCGGATACGCAGTATTTT. This codes for CASSFLGTSSDTQYF. This chain joins TRBV27 and TRBJ2-3; D not certain. The germline V and J ends were trimmed by 3 bases and 6 bases, with 16 bases remaining between them. Germline V gene sequence: CDR1 MNHEY, CDR2 SMNVEV (reference sequence). The length of the CDR3 is 15 residues.

The CDR3 coding sequence is TGTGCCAGTAGTATCACTAGCGAGCCAGAGACCCAGTACTTC. Residues: CASSITSEPETQYF. J is TRBJ2-5 and V is TRBV19; 7 bases line up with TRBD2. V was clipped by 3 bases and J by 4 bases; unmatched bases: 5. Germline CDR1 is LNHDA and CDR2 is SQIVND (reference sequence). This CDR3 spans 14 amino acids. The full variable domain, in which reference TRBV19 and TRBJ2-5 provide the parts outside the CDR3, is DGGITQSPKYLFRKEGQNVTLSCEQNLNHDAMYWYRQDPGQGLRLIYYSQIVNDFQKGDIAEGYSVSREKKESFPLTVTSAQKNPTAFYLCASSITSEPETQYFGPGTRLLVL.

The rearrangement uses TRBV5-6 and TRBJ1-3; a possible D gene is TRBD1 (5 bases). Germline V gives CDR1 SGHDT, CDR2 YYEEEE. V was pared by 1 base and J by 0 bases, with 11 bases between. The CDR3 is 16 amino acids. Here the CDR3 reads CASSLLGRVSGNTIYF. Here the CDR3 DNA reads TGTGCCAGCAGCTTGCTTGGCAGGGTCTCTGGAAACACCATATATTTT.

CDR3 DNA sequence: TGTGCCAGTACGTCTGGGCTTAGCAATCAGCCCCAGCATTTT. Its translation: CASTSGLSNQPQHF. This chain connects TRBV19 to TRBJ1-5, with D uncertain. Per the germline V gene, CDR1 is LNHDA and CDR2 is SQIVND (reference sequence). V lost 7 bases and J lost 0, with 10 bases in between. The CDR3 contains 14 residues.

The CDR3 DNA sequence: TGCAGCGTTGGGAACATGGGGTTCGGTGAAGCTTTCTTT. This gives the protein CSVGNMGFGEAFF. V usage is TRBV29-1 and J usage is TRBJ1-1; unclear D gene. CDR1 and CDR2 from the germline V gene are SQVTM and ANQGSEA. The V gene lost 4 bases and the J gene lost 7 bases, with 16 bases spanning the gap. The CDR3 is made up of 13 amino acids.

This CDR3 reads CASSVEGGGFAGELFF. CDR3 coding DNA: TGTGCCAGCAGCGTAGAAGGGGGAGGGTTCGCCGGGGAGCTGTTTTTT. This chain uses TRBV9 with TRBJ2-2, with TRBD2 as a possible D gene (7 bases). Trimming removed 0 bases from V and 6 bases from J, with 15 bases in between. This CDR3 region has 16 residues. From germline, CDR1 is SGDLS and CDR2 YYNGEE. Complete variable domain (other parts from reference TRBV9 and TRBJ2-2): DSGVTQTPKHLITATGQRVTLRCSPRSGDLSVYWYQQSLDQGLQFLIQYYNGEERAKGNILERFSAQQFPDLHSELNLSSLELGDSALYFCASSVEGGGFAGELFFGEGSRLTVL.

The chain recombines TRBV4-1 with TRBJ2-5, with D possibly matching TRBD2 (6 bases). Germline CDR1 MGHRA, CDR2 YSYEKL. CDR3 size: 14 residues. Trimming pared 1 base from V and 7 bases from J, leaving 13 bases between. CDR3: CASSQVPYGGTQYF. CDR3 in DNA: TGCGCCAGCAGCCAAGTCCCCTACGGGGGGACCCAGTACTTC.

This chain connects TRBV7-2 to TRBJ2-1; D tentatively reads TRBD1 or TRBD2 (5 bases each). The ends were cut back, 1 base at V and 7 bases at J, with 11 bases in the middle. Germline lookup yields CDR1 SGHTA and CDR2 FQGNSA. The CDR3 spans 14 residues. CDR3 region: CASSLGGSKNEQFF. CDR3 nucleotides: TGTGCCAGCAGCTTAGGGGGGTCAAAGAATGAGCAGTTCTTC.

This sequence joins TRBV27 and TRBJ1-2; D remains ambiguous. Germline V gene data show CDR1 as MNHEY and CDR2 as SMNVEV (reference sequence). The CDR3 loop spans 14 amino acids. Trimming shortened V by 6 bases and J by 0 bases, and 11 bases separated the two germline ends. Written as DNA, the CDR3 is TGTGCCAGCAGAAACGTAGTAGCTAACTATGGCTACACCTTC. Encoded protein: CASRNVVANYGYTF.

The rearrangement joins TRBV7-2 to TRBJ1-2, with D uncertain. The CDR3 totals 14 residues. Trimming removed 4 bases at V and 4 bases at J, with 13 bases between. Germline assignment: CDR1 SGHTA and CDR2 FQGNSA. CDR3 loop: CASSSPGFGYGYTF. Written as DNA, the CDR3 is TGTGCCAGCAGCTCCCCCGGGTTCGGCTATGGCTACACCTTC. Based on the CDR3 plus reference TRBV7-2 and TRBJ1-2, the full variable domain is GAGVSQSPSNKVTEKGKDVELRCDPISGHTALYWYRQSLGQGLEFLIYFQGNSAPDKSGLPSDRFSAERTGGSVSTLTIQRTQQEDSAVYLCASSSPGFGYGYTFGSGTRLTVV.

The genes are TRBV6-5 and TRBJ1-5, with unresolved D. This CDR3 comprises 15 residues. Germline CDR1 MNHEY, CDR2 SVGAGI. Trimming shortened V by 7 bases and J by 3 bases, and 16 bases separated the two germline ends. The CDR3 DNA reads as TGTGCCAGCACCGGAATGCCCCTAATCAATCAGCCCCAGCATTTT. Translating it yields CASTGMPLINQPQHF.

CDR3 residues: CASRRGGSYEQYF. The CDR3 nucleotides are TGTGCCAGCAGACGGGGTGGCTCCTACGAGCAGTACTTC. The V call is TRBV3-1 (or the pseudogene TRBV3-2), the J call TRBJ2-7; weak D call: TRBD2 (5 bases). V lost 6 bases, J lost 0 bases, and 9 bases lay in between. There are 13 residues in the CDR3. Germline V gives CDR1 LGHDT, CDR2 YNNKEL (reference sequence).

The chain is built from TRBV6-5 and TRBJ1-4; 8 bases agree with TRBD1. V lost 6 bases and J lost 9; bases outside the gene matches: 9. CDR3 size: 14 residues. Germline CDR1 and CDR2: MNHEY and SVGAGI. CDR3 nucleotide sequence: TGTGCCAGCAGCCCCTCGGCAGGGGGCAAAAAACTGTTTTTT. This codes for CASSPSAGGKKLFF.

The chain has TRBV28 and TRBJ2-1; TRBD2 agrees at 7 bases. CDR3 length equals 13 residues. The germline CDR1 and CDR2 sequences are MDHEN and SYDVKM. V was pared by 8 bases and J by 8 bases, with 9 bases of the junction left unmatched. CDR3 DNA sequence: TGTGCCAGCCGATCTAGCGGTTTGTATGAGCAGTTCTTC. It is translated as CASRSSGLYEQFF.

This clone was recorded once. The chain carries TRBV5-1 and TRBJ2-5; 9 nucleotides align to TRBD1. CDR3 length: 17 residues. Per the germline V gene, CDR1 is SGHRS and CDR2 is YFSETQ. Trimming took 1 base from V and 5 from J; bases not matched to a gene: 12. This CDR3 reads CASSLFGTGINLETQYF. CDR3 coding DNA: TGCGCCAGCAGCTTGTTCGGGACAGGGATTAATCTTGAGACCCAGTACTTC.

The V call is TRBV27, the J call TRBJ1-1; a possible D gene is TRBD1 (5 bases). The length of the CDR3 is 15 residues. The germline gives CDR1 MNHEY, CDR2 SMNVEV (reference sequence). Trimming took off 3 bases at V and 0 bases at J, with 11 bases between the two ends. This CDR3 is CASSLAGGVNTEAFF. CDR3 nucleotides: TGTGCCAGCAGTTTGGCCGGGGGAGTGAACACTGAAGCTTTCTTT.

The rearrangement joins TRBV7-9 to TRBJ2-1; 8 bases align to TRBD2. The CDR3 has 18 residues. The V gene end was trimmed by 7 bases and the J gene end by 2 bases; junction bases not matched to a gene: 16. Germline loops: CDR1 SEHNR, CDR2 FQNEAQ (reference sequence). DNA for the CDR3: TGTGCCAGCATGAACCTTACGGTAGGCGGGAGGACCTACAATGAGCAGTTCTTC. Its protein product is CASMNLTVGGRTYNEQFF.

This clone showed up just a few times. The V and J genes are TRBV7-2 and TRBJ1-5; possible D gene TRBD1, 5 bases. The CDR3 loop spans 14 amino acids. Germline loops: CDR1 SGHTA, CDR2 FQGNSA. V dropped 4 bases and J dropped 7 bases, with 14 bases sitting between them. The DNA of the CDR3 is TGTGCCAGCAGCTCTGACAAGGCAGGGCAGCCCCAGCATTTT. Translated: CASSSDKAGQPQHF.

The V gene is TRBV19, the J gene TRBJ2-5; 8 bases fit TRBD2. The CDR3 is 14 residues long. The junction had 4 bases not matched to a gene; V was cut back by 3 bases and J by 4 bases. CDR1 LNHDA and CDR2 SQIVND come from the germline V gene (reference sequence). The CDR3 loop is CASSISGNPETQYF. The CDR3, as DNA: TGTGCCAGTAGTATTAGCGGGAATCCAGAGACCCAGTACTTC. The full variable domain, with the rest looked up from reference TRBV19 and TRBJ2-5, is DGGITQSPKYLFRKEGQNVTLSCEQNLNHDAMYWYRQDPGQGLRLIYYSQIVNDFQKGDIAEGYSVSREKKESFPLTVTSAQKNPTAFYLCASSISGNPETQYFGPGTRLLVL.

The chain links TRBV2 to TRBJ2-1; D unclear. The CDR3 spans 13 residues. The ends were cut back, 6 bases at V and 5 bases at J, with 11 bases in the middle. Germline-derived CDR1 and CDR2 are SNHLY and FYNNEI. The CDR3 DNA reads as TGTGCCAGCAGCCTATCTAGGAACAATGAGCAGTTCTTC. This encodes CASSLSRNNEQFF.